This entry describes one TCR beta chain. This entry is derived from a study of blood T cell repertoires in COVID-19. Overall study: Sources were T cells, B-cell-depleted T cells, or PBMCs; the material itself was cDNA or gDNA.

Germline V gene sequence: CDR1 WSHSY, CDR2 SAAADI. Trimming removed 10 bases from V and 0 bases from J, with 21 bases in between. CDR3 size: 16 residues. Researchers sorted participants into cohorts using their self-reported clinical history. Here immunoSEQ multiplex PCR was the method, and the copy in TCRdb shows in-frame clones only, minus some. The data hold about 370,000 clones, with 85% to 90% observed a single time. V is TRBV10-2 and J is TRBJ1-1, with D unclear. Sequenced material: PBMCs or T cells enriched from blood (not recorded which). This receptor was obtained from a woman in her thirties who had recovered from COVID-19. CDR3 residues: CATSPWRGGMNTEAFF. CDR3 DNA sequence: TGCGCCACCAGCCCGTGGCGGGGAGGCATGAACACTGAAGCTTTCTTT.